Below are 24 T cell receptor beta chains sequenced from a single sample in a study of CD8 T cells in ankylosing spondylitis. TCRdb processed the 5' RACE reads anew with MiXCR; each CDR3 protein has one entry. The top ten hold almost 7% of the sample, which has about 540,000 distinct CDR3 sequences, 12% seen once. Which antigens these TCRs recognize remains unknown. Whole-study results and caveats: A motif of 7 to 9 highly homologous TCR beta variants was seen as apparently characteristic of ankylosing spondylitis blood.

The sample comprised blood, either unsorted or a sorted T cell fraction (not recorded which). Every receptor here comes from a male donor with ankylosing spondylitis.

The chain joins TRBV6-5 to TRBJ1-2; 12 bases agree with TRBD1. The junction had 6 bases not matched to a gene; V was cut back by 0 bases and J by 7 bases. Germline assignment: CDR1 MNHEY and CDR2 SVGAGI. The CDR3 loop spans 16 amino acids. CDR3 protein: CASSYSGTGGKGGYTF. The CDR3 DNA is TGTGCCAGCAGTTACTCGGGGACAGGGGGCAAGGGTGGCTACACCTTC.

The chain couples TRBV7-8 to TRBJ1-1; D gene unclear. The CDR3 length is 15 residues. V was clipped by 0 bases and J by 1 base, with 9 bases between them. Germline lookup yields CDR1 SGHVS and CDR2 FQNEAQ. This CDR3 is CASSLARTGNTEAFF. The CDR3 coding sequence is TGTGCCAGCAGCTTAGCGCGGACTGGGAACACTGAAGCTTTCTTT.

This clonotype was recorded many times. The chain links TRBV7-2 to TRBJ2-1, with D possibly TRBD1 on 5 matching bases. Deletions cut 0 bases from V and 12 bases from J, with 12 bases between. CDR1 SGHTA and CDR2 FQGNSA come from the germline V gene. The CDR3 spans 13 residues. The CDR3 reads CASSLAWGDGQFF. In DNA form, the CDR3 reads TGTGCCAGCAGCTTAGCTTGGGGCGACGGGCAGTTCTTC.

This clonotype was observed at least ten times. The chain has TRBV20-1 and TRBJ2-1; D may correspond to TRBD1 or TRBD2 (5 bases each). Germline V lookup: CDR1 DFQATT, CDR2 SNEGSKA (reference sequence). The V and J ends lost 1 base and 3 bases respectively, with 16 bases between them. The CDR3 has 16 residues. The CDR3 spells CSARGRGDQIYNEQFF. The DNA of the CDR3 is TGCAGTGCTAGAGGAAGAGGGGACCAAATCTACAATGAGCAGTTCTTC.

The rearrangement links TRBV20-1 to TRBJ2-3, with D hard to call. The germline V gene encodes CDR1 DFQATT and CDR2 SNEGSKA (reference sequence). V lost 0 bases and J lost 3, with 7 bases in between. There are 13 residues in the CDR3. This CDR3 is CSARDTVTDTQYF. CDR3 in DNA: TGCAGTGCTAGAGATACTGTGACAGATACGCAGTATTTT.

The chain is built from TRBV5-1 and TRBJ2-1, with TRBD2 as a possible D gene (6 bases). The ends were cut back, 7 bases at V and 3 bases at J, with 14 bases in the middle. Germline loops: CDR1 SGHRS, CDR2 YFSETQ. This CDR3 has 14 residues. CDR3 in DNA: TGCGCCAGCGGCAGAGCGGGCTACTACAATGAGCAGTTCTTC. Its protein is CASGRAGYYNEQFF.

The genes are TRBV5-1 and TRBJ2-6, with D hard to call. This CDR3 has 13 residues. Germline CDR1 SGHRS, CDR2 YFSETQ. V was trimmed by 3 bases and J by 4 bases, leaving 5 bases between them. The CDR3 DNA is TGCGCCAGCAGCTCCCCAGGGGCCAACGTCCTGACTTTC. It translates to CASSSPGANVLTF.

This clonotype occurred many times. The chain links TRBV11-2 to TRBJ2-5; D remains ambiguous. The CDR3 runs to 13 residues. V was shortened by 2 bases and J by 2 bases, with 6 bases between the two germline ends. Germline values: CDR1 SGHAT, CDR2 FQNNGV. In nucleotides, the CDR3 is TGTGCCAGCAGCTTACAGCGTCAAGAGACCCAGTACTTC. This translates into CASSLQRQETQYF. Based on the CDR3 plus reference TRBV11-2 and TRBJ2-5, the full variable domain is EAGVAQSPRYKIIEKRQSVAFWCNPISGHATLYWYQQILGQGPKLLIQFQNNGVVDDSQLPKDRFSAERLKGVDSTLKIQPAKLEDSAVYLCASSLQRQETQYFGPGTRLLVL.

The CDR3 spells CASSLRSGRVSSYEQYF. In DNA, the CDR3 is TGTGCCAGCAGTTTACGTAGCGGGAGGGTGAGCTCCTACGAGCAGTACTTC. The chain links TRBV28 to TRBJ2-7; 11 nucleotides line up with TRBD2. V shed 2 bases, J shed 0 bases, and the junction held 6 bases outside the gene matches. The germline V gene encodes CDR1 MDHEN and CDR2 SYDVKM. This CDR3 region has 17 residues.

In this sample, this clonotype turned up many times. The chain employs TRBV15 and TRBJ2-1; D might be TRBD1 (6 bases). The CDR3 runs to 12 residues. Germline V CDR1 and CDR2: LNHNV, YYDKDF (reference sequence). Trimming removed 3 bases at V and 15 bases at J, with 15 bases between. This chain's CDR3 is CATSRTGTFLFF. In DNA, the CDR3 is TGTGCCACCAGCAGGACCGGGACATTCCTGTTCTTC. Complete variable domain (other parts from reference TRBV15 and TRBJ2-1): DAMVIQNPRYQVTQFGKPVTLSCSQTLNHNVMYWYQQKSSQAPKLLFHYYDKDFNNEADTPDNFQSRRPNTSFCFLDIRSPGLGDTAMYLCATSRTGTFLFFGPGTRLTVL.

In its sample, this clonotype was seen a few times. The V call is TRBV20-1, the J call TRBJ2-1; TRBD2 is a possible D gene (6 bases). Germline V gene sequence: CDR1 DFQATT, CDR2 SNEGSKA (reference sequence). Trimming removed 1 base from V and 4 bases from J, with 14 bases in between. The CDR3 spans 15 residues. The CDR3 DNA is TGCAGTGCTAGAGCTCTAGCGTTGGGTTACAATGAGCAGTTCTTC. The encoded protein is CSARALALGYNEQFF.

This clonotype was observed at least ten times. The V call is TRBV29-1, the J call TRBJ1-6; D might be TRBD1 (5 bases). The CDR3 contains 14 residues. V dropped 5 bases and J dropped 8 bases, with 16 bases sitting between them. Germline CDR1 is SQVTM and CDR2 is ANQGSEA. CDR3 residues: CSVLVGGRDSPLHF. The CDR3 nucleotides are TGCAGCGTTCTTGTCGGGGGTAGAGATTCACCCCTCCACTTT. Full variable domain (outside the CDR3, taken from reference TRBV29-1 and TRBJ1-6): SAVISQKPSRDICQRGTSLTIQCQVDSQVTMMFWYRQQPGQSLTLIATANQGSEATYESGFVIDKFPISRPNLTFSTLTVSNMSPEDSSIYLCSVLVGGRDSPLHFGNGTRLTVT.

V and J are TRBV20-1 and TRBJ1-1; D ambiguous. Germline V CDR1 and CDR2: DFQATT, SNEGSKA (reference sequence). Deletions cut 0 bases from V and 1 base from J, with 9 bases between. This CDR3 contains 14 residues. In DNA, the CDR3 is TGCAGTGCTAGAGATGTCAGAAGGAACACTGAAGCTTTCTTT. Its translation: CSARDVRRNTEAFF.

The chain has TRBV27 and TRBJ2-7; D gene unclear. Germline V gives CDR1 MNHEY, CDR2 SMNVEV (reference sequence). Trimming took 10 bases from V and 6 from J, leaving 19 bases between them. This CDR3 contains 13 residues. The CDR3 protein is CAILAAAPAEQYF. The DNA for the CDR3 is TGTGCCATCCTTGCCGCGGCCCCGGCCGAGCAGTACTTC.

This clonotype was counted ten times or more. The chain employs TRBV27 and TRBJ1-5, with D possibly being TRBD1 (6 bases). CDR1 is MNHEY, CDR2 SMNVEV, per germline (reference sequence). CDR3 length: 13 amino acids. Deletions cut 3 bases from V and 5 bases from J, with 8 bases between. The CDR3 DNA sequence: TGTGCCAGCAGTTTGTACAGGGATCAGCCCCAGCATTTT. This encodes CASSLYRDQPQHF.

This clonotype has more than one count but fewer than ten. This sequence joins TRBV7-6 and TRBJ2-1; TRBD2 agrees at 10 bases. The germline gives CDR1 SGHVS, CDR2 FNYEAQ. V shed 8 bases, J shed 2 bases, and the junction held 15 bases outside the gene matches. The CDR3 has 18 residues. The CDR3 DNA sequence: TGTGCCAGCTTACCTCACACCGGGACTAGCGATACCTACAATGAGCAGTTCTTC. It encodes CASLPHTGTSDTYNEQFF.

The chain is built from TRBV11-1 and TRBJ2-5; the match to TRBD2 covers 11 bases. J was trimmed by 4 bases and V by 5 bases; bases with no gene match: 15. The CDR3 contains 18 residues. Germline V gives CDR1 SGHAT, CDR2 FQDESV (reference sequence). The DNA of the CDR3 is TGTGCCAGCAGCCGCAAACTAGCGGGAGCCCAGGGAGGAGAGACCCAGTACTTC. Its translation: CASSRKLAGAQGGETQYF.

This chain links TRBV7-9 with TRBJ1-2, with 8 bases matching TRBD1. The CDR3 loop spans 14 amino acids. Germline CDR1 reads SEHNR; CDR2 reads FQNEAQ (reference sequence). Unmatched junction bases numbered 7, after V lost 5 bases and J lost 5 bases. CDR3 residues: CASSHVDRGYGYTF. The CDR3 nucleotides are TGTGCCAGCAGCCACGTTGACAGGGGATATGGCTACACCTTC.

This clonotype was picked up many times. The chain links TRBV29-1 to TRBJ2-2, with 7 bases that match TRBD1. The CDR3 contains 15 residues. Per germline, CDR1 SQVTM and CDR2 ANQGSEA. Germline trimming cut 7 bases from V and 1 base from J; bases unmatched to any gene: 9. The CDR3 is CSASPTGVNTGELFF. In DNA, the CDR3 is TGCAGCGCATCACCCACAGGGGTGAACACCGGGGAGCTGTTTTTT.

The sample holds a few counts of this clonotype. The chain employs TRBV5-6 and TRBJ2-1; tentative D call: TRBD2 (6 bases). This CDR3 comprises 15 residues. The V and J ends lost 4 bases and 4 bases respectively, with 15 bases between them. Germline V gene data show CDR1 as SGHDT and CDR2 as YYEEEE. The DNA for the CDR3 is TGTGCCAGCAGCCCCAGGGTCGGGGGTTACAATGAGCAGTTCTTC. Translated: CASSPRVGGYNEQFF.

J is TRBJ2-2 and V is TRBV2, with D possibly TRBD1 on 7 matching bases. Trimming took 6 bases from V and 6 from J, leaving 14 bases between them. There are 14 residues in the CDR3. Germline loops: CDR1 SNHLY, CDR2 FYNNEI. CDR3 nucleotide sequence: TGTGCCAGCAGGAGCCAGGGGGGTCCCGGGGAGCTGTTTTTT. Residues: CASRSQGGPGELFF.

This clonotype was counted a few times. The chain combines TRBV5-5 with TRBJ2-1; D may be TRBD1 or TRBD2 (5 bases each). Per germline, CDR1 SGHKS and CDR2 YYEKEE (reference sequence). The V end was cut by 5 bases, the J end by 5 bases, with 17 bases between. The CDR3 consists of 15 residues. The CDR3 region has the DNA TGTGCCAGCAGTCTGAGGGGCGGAAGCGACAATGAGCAGTTCTTC. Its protein product is CASSLRGGSDNEQFF.

Ten or more counts support this clonotype. The chain joins TRBV7-9 to TRBJ2-2; D may be TRBD1 (5 bases). With 5 bases removed from V and 1 base from J, the gap between germline ends came to 11 bases. The CDR3 runs 15 residues. Germline V lookup: CDR1 SEHNR, CDR2 FQNEAQ (reference sequence). The CDR3: CASSPIDRNTGELFF. The CDR3 region has the DNA TGTGCCAGCAGCCCGATAGACAGGAACACCGGGGAGCTGTTTTTT.

This clonotype has more than one count but fewer than ten. The rearrangement joins TRBV5-1 to TRBJ2-7; a weak D match, TRBD2 (5 bases). Germline V gives CDR1 SGHRS, CDR2 YFSETQ. V was clipped by 5 bases and J by 0 bases, with 9 bases between them. CDR3 size: 13 residues. CDR3 protein: CASRTGISYEQYF. In DNA, the CDR3 is TGCGCCAGCAGGACGGGGATCTCCTACGAGCAGTACTTC.